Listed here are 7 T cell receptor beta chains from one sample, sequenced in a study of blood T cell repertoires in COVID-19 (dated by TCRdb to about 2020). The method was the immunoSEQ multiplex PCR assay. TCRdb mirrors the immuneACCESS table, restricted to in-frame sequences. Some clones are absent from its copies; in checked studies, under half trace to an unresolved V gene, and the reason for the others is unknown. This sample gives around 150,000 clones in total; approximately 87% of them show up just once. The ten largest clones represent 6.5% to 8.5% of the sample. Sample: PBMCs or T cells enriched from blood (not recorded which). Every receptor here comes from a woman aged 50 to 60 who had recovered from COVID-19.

The CDR3 spells CASRRHLSGANVLTF. The CDR3 DNA follows: TGTGCCAGCAGGAGACACCTCTCTGGGGCCAACGTCCTGACTTTC. The chain uses TRBV7-2 and TRBJ2-6, with D unclear. The CDR3 runs 15 residues. Germline V gene data show CDR1 as SGHTA and CDR2 as FQGNSA. V was cut by 6 bases and J by 0 bases, with 9 bases left in between.

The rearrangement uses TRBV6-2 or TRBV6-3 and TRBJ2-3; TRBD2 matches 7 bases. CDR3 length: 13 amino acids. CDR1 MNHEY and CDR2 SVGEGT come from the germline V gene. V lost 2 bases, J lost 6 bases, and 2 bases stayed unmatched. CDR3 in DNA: TGTGCCAGCAGTTACGGGGGGGTGGATACGCAGTATTTT. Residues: CASSYGGVDTQYF.

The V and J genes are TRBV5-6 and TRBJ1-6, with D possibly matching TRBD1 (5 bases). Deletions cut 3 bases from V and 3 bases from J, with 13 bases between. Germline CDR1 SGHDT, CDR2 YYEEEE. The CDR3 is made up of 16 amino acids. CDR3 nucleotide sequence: TGTGCCAGCAGCTATGGGGGGGGGAGCTATAATTCACCCCTCCACTTT. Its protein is CASSYGGGSYNSPLHF.

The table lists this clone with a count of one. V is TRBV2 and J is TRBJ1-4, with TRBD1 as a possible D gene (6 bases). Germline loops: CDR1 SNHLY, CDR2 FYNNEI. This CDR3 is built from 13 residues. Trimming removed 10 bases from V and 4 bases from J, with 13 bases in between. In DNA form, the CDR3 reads TGTGCCACAGAAAGACAGGTTAATGAAAAACTGTTTTTT. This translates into CATERQVNEKLFF.

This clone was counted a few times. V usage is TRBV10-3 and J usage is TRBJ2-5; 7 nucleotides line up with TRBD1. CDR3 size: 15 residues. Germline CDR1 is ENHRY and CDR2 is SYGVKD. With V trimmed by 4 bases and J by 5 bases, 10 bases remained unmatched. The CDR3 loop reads CAISVTLTGLETQYF. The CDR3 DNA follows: TGTGCCATCAGTGTAACCTTGACAGGGTTGGAGACCCAGTACTTC.

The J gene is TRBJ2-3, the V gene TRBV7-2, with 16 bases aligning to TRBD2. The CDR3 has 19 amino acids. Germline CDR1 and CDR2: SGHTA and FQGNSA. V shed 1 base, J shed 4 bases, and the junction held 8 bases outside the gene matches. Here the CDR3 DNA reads TGTGCCAGCAGCTTAGGGCCCGGGACTAGCGGGGGGGAGTCAGATACGCAGTATTTT. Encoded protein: CASSLGPGTSGGESDTQYF.

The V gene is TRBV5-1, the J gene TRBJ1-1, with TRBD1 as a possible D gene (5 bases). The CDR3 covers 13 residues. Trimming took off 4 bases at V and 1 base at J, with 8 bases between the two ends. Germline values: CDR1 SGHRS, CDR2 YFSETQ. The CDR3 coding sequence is TGCGCCAGCAGCAGGGGTGGGAACACTGAAGCTTTCTTT. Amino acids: CASSRGGNTEAFF.